The clone carrying this TCR beta chain was seen a handful of times. Its target is not known. V was trimmed by 8 bases and J by 2 bases, leaving 11 bases between them. Germline lookup yields CDR1 SEHNR and CDR2 FQNEAQ (reference sequence). This CDR3 contains 13 residues. These data come from a study of cytomegalovirus exposure and HLA in healthy donors. On the study more broadly: From some 190 million T cells, an earlier analysis saw roughly 110 million unique TCR beta sequences.

PCR used 60 Vbeta primers and 13 Jbeta primers. How the authors handled the data: An analysis performed later counted 72 million or so unique TCR beta chains (around 10 million of them shared). Some clones are missing from TCRdb's copy, which holds only in-frame ones; the method was immunoSEQ multiplex PCR. The D gene and trimming were derived from the DNA, and the V and J assignments and clone size from that table. The sample yields 140,000 or so clones, roughly 62% seen once. Study conclusions and caveats: Roughly even sequencing depth across donors was the assumption behind the presence/absence analyses. As a later analysis revealed, the rate of TCR association differed by HLA locus, with DRB1 most and HLA-C fewest.

Sequenced material: PBMCs. The rearrangement links TRBV7-9 to TRBJ2-3, with D perhaps matching TRBD1 (5 bases). The source is a man aged 60 to 75 in good health and CMV-seronegative. CDR3 region: CASLGQVTDTQYF. CDR3 bases: TGTGCCAGCCTGGGGCAGGTCACAGATACGCAGTATTTT. The full variable domain, in which reference TRBV7-9 and TRBJ2-3 provide the parts outside the CDR3, is DTGVSQNPRHKITKRGQNVTFRCDPISEHNRLYWYRQTLGQGPEFLTYFQNEAQLEKSRLLSDRFSAERPKGSFSTLEIQRTEQGDSAMYLCASLGQVTDTQYFGPGTRLTVL.